This T cell receptor beta chain was recorded in a study of T cells in Graves' hyperthyroidism and ophthalmopathy. About this clonotype itself: Its specificity is not known. This CDR3 fails to terminate in the conserved phenylalanine or tryptophan, so it likely reflects a read error.

General observations from the study: The authors' 13 V-J model separated ophthalmopathy from stable hyperthyroidism. Most thyroid-expanded clonotypes above 0.001 were also found in blood.

The CDR3 extends over 17 amino acids. V gave up 7 bases and J gave up 5 bases; unmatched junction bases: 11. The germline gives CDR1 LNHDA, CDR2 SQIVND (reference sequence). Amplified TCR beta CDR3 regions derived from RNA transcripts. The TCR CDR3 was amplified in a first-round RT-PCR using the HTBI primer set. MiXCR was run by TCRdb on the multiplex PCR reads, yielding one entry per CDR3 protein. The table has around 600,000 distinct CDR3 sequences, 45% seen once. The V and J genes are TRBV19 and TRBJ2-5; 15 bases are a match to TRBD2. The specimen sequenced was peripheral blood or thyroid tissue (not recorded which). The receptor's source is an adult man with Graves' disease, either hyperthyroidism or ophthalmopathy (not recorded which). The CDR3 region has the DNA TGTGCCAGTAATCCGGGGGGACTAGCGGGAGGTTGGGAGACCCAGTACTGC. Protein sequence: CASNPGGLAGGWETQYC.